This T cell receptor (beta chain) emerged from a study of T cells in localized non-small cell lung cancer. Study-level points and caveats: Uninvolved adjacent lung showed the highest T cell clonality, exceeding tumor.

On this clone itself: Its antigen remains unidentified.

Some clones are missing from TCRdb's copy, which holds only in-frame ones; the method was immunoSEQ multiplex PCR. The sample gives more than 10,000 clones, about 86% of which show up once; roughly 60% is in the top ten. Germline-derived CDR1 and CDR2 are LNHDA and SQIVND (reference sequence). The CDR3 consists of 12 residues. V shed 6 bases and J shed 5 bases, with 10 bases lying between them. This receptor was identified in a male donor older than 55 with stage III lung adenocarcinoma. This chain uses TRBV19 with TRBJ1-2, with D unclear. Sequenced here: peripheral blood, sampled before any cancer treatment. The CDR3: CASSMINYGYTF. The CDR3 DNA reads TGTGCCAGTAGCATGATTAATTATGGCTACACCTTC. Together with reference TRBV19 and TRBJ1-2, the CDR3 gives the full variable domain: DGGITQSPKYLFRKEGQNVTLSCEQNLNHDAMYWYRQDPGQGLRLIYYSQIVNDFQKGDIAEGYSVSREKKESFPLTVTSAQKNPTAFYLCASSMINYGYTFGSGTRLTVV.